The 20 T cell receptor beta chains in this list originate from one sample, sequenced in a study of T cell repertoires in cytomegalovirus infection. These TCRs are of unknown antigen specificity. TCRdb analysed the reads with MiXCR anew, one entry per CDR3 protein. The data hold roughly 46,000 distinct CDR3 sequences, with 20% observed a single time. Sequencing was performed on PBMCs, sequenced either directly or after in vitro stimulation (not recorded which). The source is a human donor in good health (CMV status not recorded). Some clones in this sample may be carry-over from other donors' samples.

A word on this clonotype: With a much larger clone just one base away, this may be a read error. V is TRBV7-9 and J is TRBJ2-7; D may match TRBD1 or TRBD2 (5 bases each). CDR3 length equals 13 residues. CDR1 SEHNR and CDR2 FQNEAQ come from the germline V gene (reference sequence). The CDR3 spells CASSWDLTYDQYF. CDR3 DNA: TGTGCCAGCAGCTGGGACCTAACCTACGATCAGTACTTC.

This chain links TRBV7-8 with TRBJ2-7; D remains ambiguous. From germline, CDR1 is SGHVS and CDR2 FQNEAQ. Trimming stripped 0 bases from V and 2 bases from J, with 5 bases between. The CDR3 extends over 13 amino acids. CDR3 residues: CASSLAPAYEQYF. The CDR3 bases are TGTGCCAGCAGCTTAGCCCCCGCCTACGAGCAGTACTTC.

This clonotype was counted at least ten times. The chain has TRBV5-1 and TRBJ2-5, with D perhaps matching TRBD2 (5 bases). V was shortened by 3 bases and J by 1 base, with 10 bases between the two germline ends. CDR3 size: 14 residues. From germline, CDR1 is SGHRS and CDR2 YFSETQ. CDR3 amino acids: CASSSEGIQETQYF. The CDR3 bases are TGCGCCAGCAGCTCCGAGGGCATCCAAGAGACCCAGTACTTC. Variable domain in full (rest from reference TRBV5-1 and TRBJ2-5): KAGVTQTPRYLIKTRGQQVTLSCSPISGHRSVSWYQQTPGQGLQFLFEYFSETQRNKGNFPGRFSGRQFSNSRSEMNVSTLELGDSALYLCASSSEGIQETQYFGPGTRLLVL.

The genes are TRBV7-9 and TRBJ2-2; 8 bases agree with TRBD2. The J segment lost 1 base and the V segment lost 7 bases, leaving 8 bases of the junction unmatched. This CDR3 is built from 16 residues. Per the germline V gene, CDR1 is SEHNR and CDR2 is FQNEAQ (reference sequence). CDR3 loop: CASNPSGRGNTGELFF. The CDR3 nucleotides are TGTGCCAGCAACCCCAGCGGGAGAGGGAACACCGGGGAGCTGTTTTTT.

The rearrangement uses TRBV24-1 and TRBJ1-2; weak D call: TRBD1 (6 bases). CDR3 size: 16 residues. The ends were cut back, 0 bases at V and 4 bases at J, with 14 bases in the middle. CDR1 and CDR2 (germline): KGHDR, SFDVKD. The CDR3 protein is CATSDLTGTVPYGYTF. CDR3 nucleotides: TGTGCCACCAGTGATTTGACAGGGACGGTTCCCTATGGCTACACCTTC.

Ten or more counts support this clonotype. The chain has TRBV4-3 and TRBJ2-2; TRBD1 might be the D (5 bases). Trimming removed 0 bases from V and 9 bases from J, with 11 bases in between. This CDR3 contains 14 residues. The germline V gene has CDR1 LGHNA and CDR2 YSLEER. The CDR3 spells CASSQDWGVRELFF. The CDR3 nucleotides are TGCGCCAGCAGCCAAGATTGGGGCGTGAGGGAGCTGTTTTTT.

This clonotype was seen ten or more times. V usage is TRBV19 and J usage is TRBJ2-1, with a weak D call TRBD2 (6 bases). The CDR3 runs to 17 residues. Germline-derived CDR1 and CDR2 are LNHDA and SQIVND (reference sequence). V lost 3 bases to trimming and J lost 0 bases, with 15 bases between them. DNA for the CDR3: TGTGCCAGTAGTATCATCGGGAGTAGCGGCTCCTACAATGAGCAGTTCTTC. The encoded protein is CASSIIGSSGSYNEQFF.

There are a few counts of this clonotype. The chain links TRBV5-1 to TRBJ1-4; TRBD1 is a possible D gene (6 bases). This CDR3 is built from 16 residues. Trimming took off 0 bases at V and 5 bases at J, with 14 bases between the two ends. Germline V gene sequence: CDR1 SGHRS, CDR2 YFSETQ. This CDR3 is CASSLEQGGVNEKLFF. As DNA, the CDR3 is TGCGCCAGCAGCTTGGAACAGGGTGGCGTAAATGAAAAACTGTTTTTT. The entire variable domain, with the rest obtained from reference TRBV5-1 and TRBJ1-4, is as follows: KAGVTQTPRYLIKTRGQQVTLSCSPISGHRSVSWYQQTPGQGLQFLFEYFSETQRNKGNFPGRFSGRQFSNSRSEMNVSTLELGDSALYLCASSLEQGGVNEKLFFGSGTQLSVL.

Regarding this clonotype: A read error is likely, as this CDR3 ends without the conserved phenylalanine or tryptophan. The chain recombines TRBV29-1 with TRBJ2-4; 7 nucleotides line up with TRBD2. CDR1 SQVTM and CDR2 ANQGSEA come from the germline V gene. There are 13 residues in the CDR3. Trimming took 1 base from V and 3 from J; bases not matched to a gene: 0. The DNA of the CDR3 is TGCAGCGTTGAAGGCGGGGGCAAAAACATTCAGTACTTA. As protein: CSVEGGGKNIQYL.

Concerning this clonotype: Possible read error: a much larger clone is one base away. V is TRBV12-3 or TRBV12-4 and J is TRBJ2-3; 8 nucleotides match TRBD2. The CDR3 is 15 amino acids. The ends lost 1 base at V and 5 bases at J; junction bases unmatched: 5. Here the CDR3 reads CASSLGGLGGDTQYF. CDR3 DNA: TGTGCCAGCAGTTTAGGGGGACTAGGGGGAGATACGCAGTATTTT.

This clonotype appeared many times. The J gene is TRBJ2-7, the V gene TRBV7-2; a weak D match, TRBD1 (6 bases). The germline CDR1 and CDR2 sequences are SGHTA and FQGNSA. The CDR3 runs to 14 residues. V lost 4 bases, J lost 0 bases, and 10 bases lay in between. In nucleotides, the CDR3 is TGTGCCAGCAGCTCCCGGACAGACTCCTACGAGCAGTACTTC. Amino acids: CASSSRTDSYEQYF. The full variable domain, with the rest looked up from reference TRBV7-2 and TRBJ2-7, is GAGVSQSPSNKVTEKGKDVELRCDPISGHTALYWYRQSLGQGLEFLIYFQGNSAPDKSGLPSDRFSAERTGGSVSTLTIQRTQQEDSAVYLCASSSRTDSYEQYFGPGTRLTVT.

In this sample, this clonotype turned up many times. The chain is built from TRBV7-9 and TRBJ2-7, with a weak D call TRBD1 (6 bases). This CDR3 contains 14 residues. Germline V gene data show CDR1 as SEHNR and CDR2 as FQNEAQ (reference sequence). Trimming left V 6 bases short and J 5 bases short, with 17 bases between. DNA for the CDR3: TGTGCCAGCAGACGGGACACCCAGGCGGACGAGCAGTACTTC. It yields the protein CASRRDTQADEQYF. The full variable domain, rest sourced from reference TRBV7-9 and TRBJ2-7, is DTGVSQNPRHKITKRGQNVTFRCDPISEHNRLYWYRQTLGQGPEFLTYFQNEAQLEKSRLLSDRFSAERPKGSFSTLEIQRTEQGDSAMYLCASRRDTQADEQYFGPGTRLTVT.

This clonotype was picked up many times. The V call is TRBV7-9, the J call TRBJ1-5; D is unclear. The CDR3 runs 14 residues. Per the germline V gene, CDR1 is SEHNR and CDR2 is FQNEAQ (reference sequence). Trimming removed 9 bases from V and 0 bases from J, with 12 bases in between. CDR3 bases: TGTGCCAGTTCCGGGGAGCATAGCAATCAGCCCCAGCATTTT. Translation: CASSGEHSNQPQHF. The full variable domain, in which reference TRBV7-9 and TRBJ1-5 provide the parts outside the CDR3, is DTGVSQNPRHKITKRGQNVTFRCDPISEHNRLYWYRQTLGQGPEFLTYFQNEAQLEKSRLLSDRFSAERPKGSFSTLEIQRTEQGDSAMYLCASSGEHSNQPQHFGDGTRLSIL.

This clonotype was seen ten or more times. This sequence joins TRBV7-2 and TRBJ2-7; tentatively, D is TRBD1 or TRBD2 (5 bases each). Germline CDR1 is SGHTA and CDR2 is FQGNSA. Trimming cost V 4 bases and J 0 bases, with 13 bases left between them. The CDR3 totals 15 residues. The CDR3 is CASSWTGRGSYEQYF. CDR3 DNA: TGTGCCAGCAGCTGGACGGGACGAGGCTCCTACGAGCAGTACTTC.

This clonotype was detected only a few times. The chain carries TRBV29-1 and TRBJ2-3; 8 nucleotides match TRBD1. The V segment lost 3 bases and the J segment 4 bases; nucleotides outside the gene matches: 12. The CDR3 spans 16 residues. Germline lookup yields CDR1 SQVTM and CDR2 ANQGSEA. CDR3 DNA: TGCAGCGTTGACCGGACAGGGTGGGGTTCCGCAGATACGCAGTATTTT. It translates to CSVDRTGWGSADTQYF.

This clonotype was counted a few times. This chain joins TRBV7-6 and TRBJ1-3; D unresolved. The CDR3 has 15 amino acids. Germline-derived CDR1 and CDR2 are SGHVS and FNYEAQ. V was pared by 4 bases and J by 0 bases, with 10 bases between. Here the CDR3 DNA reads TGTGCCAGCAGCTCGAGTGGGATCTCTGGAAACACCATATATTTT. Translated: CASSSSGISGNTIYF. The entire variable domain, with the rest obtained from reference TRBV7-6 and TRBJ1-3, is as follows: GAGVSQSPRYKVTKRGQDVALRCDPISGHVSLYWYRQALGQGPEFLTYFNYEAQQDKSGLPNDRFSAERPEGSISTLTIQRTEQRDSAMYRCASSSSGISGNTIYFGEGSWLTVV.

This clonotype showed up many times. This rearrangement joins TRBV7-2 to TRBJ1-3, with TRBD1 identical over 8 bases. CDR3 length equals 17 residues. V was pared by 0 bases and J by 4 bases, with 8 bases of the junction left unmatched. In germline, CDR1 is SGHTA, CDR2 FQGNSA. CDR3 nucleotides: TGTGCCAGCAGCTTAGCCCCGGACAGGGTAATCGGAAACACCATATATTTT. This gives the protein CASSLAPDRVIGNTIYF.

The chain couples TRBV4-1 to TRBJ1-4, with unresolved D. Trimming took 2 bases from V and 0 from J, leaving 4 bases between them. CDR3 length: 14 residues. CDR1 and CDR2 (germline): MGHRA, YSYEKL. CDR3 sequence: CASSQFATNEKLFF. In DNA form, the CDR3 reads TGCGCCAGCAGCCAATTTGCAACTAATGAAAAACTGTTTTTT.

CDR3 amino acids: CASSYTRRGTGGLNTQYF. DNA for the CDR3: TGTGCCAGCAGTTACACCCGCCGCGGGACAGGGGGCTTGAATACGCAGTATTTT. This sequence joins TRBV6-5 and TRBJ2-3, with 12 bases fitting TRBD1. J gave up 7 bases and V 2 bases, and 13 bases lay outside the gene matches. CDR3 length equals 18 residues. Germline V gene sequence: CDR1 MNHEY, CDR2 SVGAGI.

This clonotype came up many times. The chain combines TRBV11-2 with TRBJ2-3; D could derive from TRBD1 or TRBD2 (6 bases each). Germline V gives CDR1 SGHAT, CDR2 FQNNGV. Trimming removed 1 base at V and 4 bases at J, with 18 bases between. This CDR3 region has 17 residues. CDR3 coding DNA: TGTGCCAGCAGCTTAGTTCACGGGGGCATCATACCAGATACGCAGTATTTT. It translates to CASSLVHGGIIPDTQYF.